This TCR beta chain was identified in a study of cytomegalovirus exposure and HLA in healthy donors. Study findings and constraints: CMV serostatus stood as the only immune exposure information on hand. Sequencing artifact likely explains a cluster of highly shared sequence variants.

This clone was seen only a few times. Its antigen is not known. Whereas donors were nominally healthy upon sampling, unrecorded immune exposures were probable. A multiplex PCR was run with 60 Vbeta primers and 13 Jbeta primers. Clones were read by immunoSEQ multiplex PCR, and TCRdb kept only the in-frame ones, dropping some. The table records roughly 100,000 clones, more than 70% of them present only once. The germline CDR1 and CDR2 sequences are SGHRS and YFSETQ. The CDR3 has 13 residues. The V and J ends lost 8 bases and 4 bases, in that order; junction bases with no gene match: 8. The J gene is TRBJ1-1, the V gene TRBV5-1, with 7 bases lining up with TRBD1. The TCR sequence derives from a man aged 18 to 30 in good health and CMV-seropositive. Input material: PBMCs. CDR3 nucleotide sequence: TGCGCCAGTAAACTCACAGGGGCCACTGAAGCTTTCTTT. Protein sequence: CASKLTGATEAFF.